The source of this T cell receptor (beta chain) is a study of T-cell memory formation after mild COVID-19 (dated by TCRdb to the early 2020s). Regarding the complete study: TCR sequence clusters from the two donors were largely donor specific. T-cell clones expanding and contracting after mild COVID-19 in two donors were tracked by longitudinal TCRalpha and TCRbeta repertoire sequencing. The cohort was made up of two young adult volunteers, one female and one male, who were previously healthy. The paper's findings and limits, for the study overall: Some responding clones were found in pre-infection memory, which suggests that pre-existing cross-reactive memory T cells took part in the SARS-CoV-2 response. From day 15 to 85, contracting clones showed balanced CD4/CD8 phenotypes, whereas a second wave of clones that expanded from day 15 to 37 leaned towards CD4+. Contracting CD4+ clones appeared mostly in the CM and EM memory subsets, whereas CD8+ clones were enriched in EMRA. Whether the second-wave clones peaking on day 37 were SARS-CoV-2 specific was not confirmed. The study covered only a couple of mild cases, and larger cohorts including severe cases with pre-infection samples were considered necessary.

Concerning this clonotype itself: The antigen it binds to is not known. No base quality information exists; no much larger clone differs at one position.

The germline V gene encodes CDR1 SEHNR and CDR2 FQNEAQ (reference sequence). Germline trimming amounts to 6 bases on V and 6 bases on J, with 9 as the count of junction bases outside the gene matches. From its cysteine to its phenylalanine, the CDR3 spans 15 amino acids. The read is trimmed to its CDR3 DNA, 45 bases read in frame from base 1. Sequencing was performed on an Illumina NovaSeq 6000. Using 5'RACE with constant-segment primers, TCRalpha and TCRbeta cDNA libraries were constructed, with sample barcodes and unique molecular identifiers added in the process. Trizol reagent was used to extract RNA from every sample. Library amplification was performed in two PCR steps, and a second sample barcode and Illumina TruSeq adapters were introduced in the second step. Sequencing of the libraries was done on an Illumina NovaSeq, producing 2 x 150 bp paired-end reads. On the authors' methods: With migec v1.2.7, reads were demultiplexed and then collapsed into UMI-guided consensus sequences. Using mixcr v2.1.11, UMI consensuses were aligned to TRA and TRB V and J templates and then assembled into clonotypes. A clonotype was counted as expanded or contracted only when both edgeR and NoisET called the clonotype significant, with the noise models trained on biological replicates. For edgeR calls, the thresholds were a false discovery rate-adjusted p below 0.01 and a log2 fold-change of 1. PCA with hierarchical clustering of max-normalized trajectories of the 1000 most abundant clonotypes was used as exploratory dynamics analysis. Each responding clone was given a CD4 or CD8 phenotype based on the CD4+ and CD8+ repertoires, which had been sequenced separately. TCRdb reanalyzed the raw reads on its own, using fastp at Q25 for trimming and MiXCR for clone calling, and kept in-frame beta chains. For every CDR3 protein sequence, its rows merge into one entry that carries the most common genes and DNA. The V and J calls follow TCRdb's processing rather than the paper's. The sample table records 85,000 to 130,000 distinct CDR3 sequences; roughly 12% of these occur just once. Around 30% of the sample comes from the top ten.

PBMCs were isolated by Ficoll-Paque density gradient centrifugation. The sequenced sample consisted of PBMCs or a T cell subset sorted from them (not recorded which). The chain employs TRBV7-9 and TRBJ1-3, with TRBD1 identical over 9 junction bases. This receptor was taken from an adult woman who had mild COVID-19 (a few samples of this study predate the infection). The sample titles of this study are shuffled in the database, so cell type and time point are left out; the donor was told from shared clones. The base sequence is TGTGCCAGCAGTCCCGAACAGGGGGCGGAAAACACCATATATTTT. Protein translation: CASSPEQGAENTIYF.